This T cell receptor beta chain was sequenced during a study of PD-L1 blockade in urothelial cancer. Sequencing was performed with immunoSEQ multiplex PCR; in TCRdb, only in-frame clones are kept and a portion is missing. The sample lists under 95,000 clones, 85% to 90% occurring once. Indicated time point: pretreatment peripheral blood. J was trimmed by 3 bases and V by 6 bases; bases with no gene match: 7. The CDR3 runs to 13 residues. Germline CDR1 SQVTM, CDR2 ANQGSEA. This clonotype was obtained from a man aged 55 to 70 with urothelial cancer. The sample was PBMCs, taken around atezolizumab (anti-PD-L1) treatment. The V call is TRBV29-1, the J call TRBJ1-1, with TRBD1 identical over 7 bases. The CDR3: CSVRRGRDTEAFF. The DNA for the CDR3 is TGCAGCGTCCGAAGGGGGCGGGACACTGAAGCTTTCTTT.